This TCR beta chain was recovered during a study of T cells in Graves' hyperthyroidism and ophthalmopathy. This clonotype was observed a single time. Antigen unknown. Uncontrolled infection, other autoimmune disease, pregnancy or lactation barred patients from enrollment. Amplification yielded TCR beta CDR3 regions, with RNA transcripts as the source. The HTBI primer set was used in a first-round RT-PCR of the TCR CDR3. From the multiplex PCR reads, TCRdb called clonotypes with MiXCR, one entry per CDR3 protein. The table lists about 500,000 distinct CDR3 sequences, 40% to 55% of them singletons. Study results and caveats: The model's output predicted ophthalmopathy at a median of around 6.9 months prior to onset. Also found in blood were most expanded thyroid clonotypes above 0.001. Through a model of 13 V-J features, ophthalmopathy was separated from stable hyperthyroidism.

V was shortened by 4 bases and J by 3 bases, with 9 bases between the two germline ends. The CDR3 loop spans 13 amino acids. From germline, CDR1 is ENHRY and CDR2 SYGVKD. The chain links TRBV10-3 to TRBJ1-2; D may be TRBD1 (5 bases). The sample was peripheral blood or thyroid tissue (not recorded which). This clonotype was obtained from an adult woman with Graves' disease, either hyperthyroidism or ophthalmopathy (not recorded which). The CDR3 nucleotides are TGTGCCATCAGTGGTTTGGGGGACTATGGCTACACCTTC. This translates into CAISGLGDYGYTF.